The 22 T cell receptor beta chains given below trace back to one sample, sequenced in a study of cytomegalovirus exposure and HLA in healthy donors. The study ran its PCR with 60 Vbeta and 13 Jbeta primers. The method was immunoSEQ multiplex PCR; TCRdb's version includes in-frame clones alone and lacks a portion of them. The data contain more than 85,000 clones, 77% of them singletons. Sequencing was carried out using PBMCs. These receptors were obtained from a female donor in good health and CMV-seronegative.

The chain employs TRBV6-4 and TRBJ1-1; maybe TRBD1 (5 bases). CDR1 MRHNA and CDR2 SNTAGT come from the germline V gene. The CDR3 totals 15 residues. V was pared by 6 bases and J by 0 bases, with 14 bases between. CDR3 nucleotide sequence: TGTGCCAGCAGGGTACAGGCTGGCGTGAACACTGAAGCTTTCTTT. It translates to CASRVQAGVNTEAFF.

CDR3 nucleotide sequence: TGTGCCAGCAGCTTGGATGGCGGGGGAGGAGAGACCCAGTACTTC. As protein: CASSLDGGGGETQYF. The V call is TRBV5-4, the J call TRBJ2-5; 7 bases map to TRBD2. CDR3 length: 15 amino acids. V was clipped by 0 bases and J by 4 bases; unmatched bases: 6. Looked up from germline, CDR1 is SGHNT and CDR2 is YYREEE (reference sequence).

This rearrangement joins TRBV29-1 to TRBJ1-2; the match to TRBD1 covers 8 bases. J was trimmed by 8 bases and V by 2 bases; bases with no gene match: 7. The CDR3 covers 13 residues. Looked up from germline, CDR1 is SQVTM and CDR2 is ANQGSEA. The CDR3 DNA is TGCAGCGTTGAAAGGCAGGGGGCGAGCGGCTACACCTTC. As protein: CSVERQGASGYTF. Supplemented by reference TRBV29-1 and TRBJ1-2, the full variable domain reads SAVISQKPSRDICQRGTSLTIQCQVDSQVTMMFWYRQQPGQSLTLIATANQGSEATYESGFVIDKFPISRPNLTFSTLTVSNMSPEDSSIYLCSVERQGASGYTFGSGTRLTVV.

This clone was seen only once. The chain uses TRBV5-6 and TRBJ2-2; 9 nucleotides align to TRBD1. The J segment lost 6 bases and the V segment lost 3 bases, leaving 6 bases of the junction unmatched. This CDR3 has 15 residues. The germline V gene has CDR1 SGHDT and CDR2 YYEEEE. The CDR3 sequence: CASSYNRGLAGELFF. The CDR3 coding sequence is TGTGCCAGCAGCTACAACAGGGGGCTGGCCGGGGAGCTGTTTTTT.

The CDR3 bases are TGTGCCAGCAGCTTAAGGGGCTACGAGCAGTACTTC. Translated, it gives CASSLRGYEQYF. The chain recombines TRBV11-1 with TRBJ2-7; D is perhaps TRBD1 (5 bases). The CDR3 has 12 residues. CDR1 is SGHAT and CDR2 is FQDESV in the germline V gene (reference sequence). V was shortened by 2 bases and J by 3 bases, with 5 bases between the two germline ends.

The V call is TRBV29-1, the J call TRBJ2-7; 7 bases match TRBD1. V dropped 7 bases and J dropped 3; count of bases not matched to a gene: 6. Germline lookup yields CDR1 SQVTM and CDR2 ANQGSEA. CDR3 size: 12 residues. The CDR3 spells CSAGQRIYEQYF. The CDR3 bases are TGCAGCGCGGGACAGCGAATCTACGAGCAGTACTTC.

The chain uses TRBV28 and TRBJ2-5; 7 bases are shared with TRBD1. J was trimmed by 1 base and V by 5 bases; bases with no gene match: 1. This CDR3 has 13 amino acids. Germline CDR1 and CDR2: MDHEN and SYDVKM. The CDR3 coding sequence is TGTGCCAGCAGTCGGGACAGCCAAGAGACCCAGTACTTC. Translating it yields CASSRDSQETQYF.

This clone appeared a few times. CDR3 amino acids: CASSVQGKETQYF. CDR3 bases: TGTGCCAGCAGCGTACAGGGGAAAGAGACCCAGTACTTC. The V and J genes are TRBV7-6 and TRBJ2-5, with 7 bases matching TRBD1. V shed 5 bases and J 3 bases; nucleotides not matched to a gene: 3. From germline, CDR1 is SGHVS and CDR2 FNYEAQ. The CDR3 extends over 13 amino acids.

The chain recombines TRBV29-1 with TRBJ1-3; 7 positions agree with TRBD1. Germline trimming cut 4 bases from V and 3 bases from J; bases unmatched to any gene: 12. The CDR3 spans 16 residues. The V gene's germline CDR1 is SQVTM and CDR2 ANQGSEA. CDR3 in amino acids: CSVAEGDRLDGNTIYF. Here the CDR3 DNA reads TGCAGCGTTGCAGAAGGGGACAGATTAGATGGAAACACCATATATTTT. The full variable domain, with the rest looked up from reference TRBV29-1 and TRBJ1-3, is SAVISQKPSRDICQRGTSLTIQCQVDSQVTMMFWYRQQPGQSLTLIATANQGSEATYESGFVIDKFPISRPNLTFSTLTVSNMSPEDSSIYLCSVAEGDRLDGNTIYFGEGSWLTVV.

V gene TRBV28 combines with J gene TRBJ1-4, with D possibly being TRBD1 (5 bases). This CDR3 has 13 amino acids. Germline-derived CDR1 and CDR2 are MDHEN and SYDVKM. Trimming took 3 bases from V and 10 from J, leaving 12 bases between them. The CDR3 protein is CASSFSLQGKLFF. CDR3 in DNA: TGTGCCAGCAGTTTCTCTCTCCAGGGAAAACTGTTTTTT.

V is TRBV5-4 and J is TRBJ1-1; 10 nucleotides align to TRBD1. Germline V gene sequence: CDR1 SGHNT, CDR2 YYREEE (reference sequence). J was trimmed by 2 bases and V by 4 bases; bases with no gene match: 8. CDR3 length equals 16 residues. CDR3 nucleotides: TGTGCCAGCAGCAGCTGGACAGGGGGTTTTAACACTGAAGCTTTCTTT. Its translation is CASSSWTGGFNTEAFF.

V gene TRBV19 combines with J gene TRBJ2-3; D perhaps matches TRBD2 (7 bases). This CDR3 comprises 13 residues. Germline CDR1 and CDR2: LNHDA and SQIVND (reference sequence). V dropped 8 bases and J dropped 3 bases, with 12 bases sitting between them. The CDR3 coding sequence is TGTGCCAGTTGGGGGGGCGGGACAGATACGCAGTATTTT. Amino acid sequence: CASWGGGTDTQYF. The entire variable domain, with the rest obtained from reference TRBV19 and TRBJ2-3, is as follows: DGGITQSPKYLFRKEGQNVTLSCEQNLNHDAMYWYRQDPGQGLRLIYYSQIVNDFQKGDIAEGYSVSREKKESFPLTVTSAQKNPTAFYLCASWGGGTDTQYFGPGTRLTVL.

The sample holds a few counts of this clone. The V gene is TRBV2, the J gene TRBJ2-1; 7 nucleotides line up with TRBD2. Germline V gene data show CDR1 as SNHLY and CDR2 as FYNNEI. Losses at the gene ends were 6 bases for V and 0 bases for J; bases not matched to a gene: 2. The CDR3 length is 14 residues. CDR3 sequence: CASRSGGSYNEQFF. The DNA for the CDR3 is TGTGCCAGCAGGTCGGGGGGCTCCTACAATGAGCAGTTCTTC.

V is TRBV19 and J is TRBJ2-1; 13 bases fit TRBD2. The CDR3 loop spans 15 amino acids. Looked up from germline, CDR1 is LNHDA and CDR2 is SQIVND (reference sequence). After removal of 3 bases from V and 8 bases from J, the junction contained 4 bases not matched to a gene. In DNA form, the CDR3 reads TGTGCCAGTAGTATTACTAGCGGGAGGGCCGATGAGCAGTTCTTC. Translating gives CASSITSGRADEQFF.

The chain has TRBV6-1 and TRBJ2-4, with D possibly being TRBD1 (6 bases). From germline, CDR1 is MNHNS and CDR2 SASEGT. This CDR3 is built from 15 residues. V lost 2 bases and J lost 7, with 15 bases in between. CDR3 sequence: CASSEWGPSMNIQYF. The CDR3, as DNA: TGTGCCAGCAGTGAATGGGGGCCCTCGATGAACATTCAGTACTTC.

This CDR3 is CATSREGYYNSPLHF. The CDR3 DNA sequence: TGTGCCACCAGCAGAGAGGGCTACTATAATTCACCCCTCCACTTT. The chain has TRBV15 and TRBJ1-6; D uncertain. The germline V gene has CDR1 LNHNV and CDR2 YYDKDF (reference sequence). The CDR3 is made up of 15 amino acids. Trimming cost V 0 bases and J 3 bases, with 6 bases left between them.

This clone was seen a few times. The genes are TRBV28 and TRBJ1-5; D unresolved. The CDR3 is 16 amino acids. V was pared by 2 bases and J by 0 bases, with 11 bases between. The germline V gene encodes CDR1 MDHEN and CDR2 SYDVKM. CDR3 residues: CASSLTAPNSNQPQHF. The CDR3 DNA reads TGTGCCAGCAGTTTAACAGCACCCAATAGCAATCAGCCCCAGCATTTT.

The rearrangement joins TRBV11-2 to TRBJ1-4, with D hard to call. V lost 5 bases, J lost 12 bases, and 13 bases lay in between. Germline assignment: CDR1 SGHAT and CDR2 FQNNGV. The CDR3 spans 12 residues. In nucleotides, the CDR3 is TGTGCCAGCAGCGTAAGAGTTCGGGAACTGTTTTTT. Its translation is CASSVRVRELFF.

This chain uses TRBV2 with TRBJ1-1; 7 positions match TRBD1. Germline V lookup: CDR1 SNHLY, CDR2 FYNNEI. J was trimmed by 1 base and V by 6 bases; bases with no gene match: 2. This CDR3 region has 13 residues. CDR3 DNA: TGTGCCAGCAGACGACAGGGGAACACTGAAGCTTTCTTT. Translated, it gives CASRRQGNTEAFF.

The chain combines TRBV2 with TRBJ2-5, with 7 bases lining up with TRBD1. Matching the DNA end better, TRBJ2-7 makes the J call doubtful. Germline V gene lookup returns CDR1 SNHLY and CDR2 FYNNEI. The CDR3 runs 12 residues. Here the CDR3 DNA reads TGTGCCAGCGGGGACAGTTACTACGAGCAGTACTTC. It translates to CASGDSYYEQYF.

The J gene is TRBJ1-6, the V gene TRBV27; 7 positions agree with TRBD1. Per the germline V gene, CDR1 is MNHEY and CDR2 is SMNVEV (reference sequence). V dropped 2 bases and J dropped 3; count of bases not matched to a gene: 1. CDR3 length: 15 residues. This CDR3 reads CASSLRTGYNSPLHF. The CDR3, as DNA: TGTGCCAGCAGTTTACGGACAGGCTATAATTCACCCCTCCACTTT.

This clone was found a few times. The chain carries TRBV7-8 and TRBJ1-5; D possibly corresponds to TRBD1 (6 bases). Germline CDR1 reads SGHVS; CDR2 reads FQNEAQ. The CDR3 is 15 amino acids. Trimming took off 4 bases at V and 1 base at J, with 11 bases between the two ends. CDR3 sequence (DNA): TGTGCCAGCAGCTCGCGACAGGTCAGCAATCAGCCCCAGCATTTT. Amino acids: CASSSRQVSNQPQHF. Variable domain in full (rest from reference TRBV7-8 and TRBJ1-5): GAGVSQSPRYKVAKRGQDVALRCDPISGHVSLFWYQQALGQGPEFLTYFQNEAQLDKSGLPSDRFFAERPEGSVSTLKIQRTQQEDSAVYLCASSSRQVSNQPQHFGDGTRLSIL.